This is a list of T cell receptor beta chains from one sample in a study of CD8 T cells in ankylosing spondylitis. MiXCR, applied by TCRdb to the 5' RACE reads, yields one record per CDR3 protein. Of 300,000 to 400,000 distinct CDR3 sequences in the sample, 20% were seen once. What was sequenced was blood, either unsorted or a sorted T cell fraction (not recorded which). The receptors were gathered from a male donor with ankylosing spondylitis or in good health (not recorded which). Both conserved end residues are part of each CDR3. Fields, in order: D gene, V gene, J gene, clone size, CDR3 DNA, CDR3 protein. The D gene is left open where the match is weak. Rows give clone size only sometimes, using once, few, many, or a class for an expanded clone.

TRBD2	TRBV28	TRBJ2-1	.	TGTGCCAGCAGTTTCTTATCGGCGGGGGGTAACAATGAGCAGTTCTTC	CASSFLSAGGNNEQFF
TRBD2	TRBV7-9	TRBJ2-7	many	TGTGCCAGCAGCGGGGGGGGGACTGCCTCCTACGAGCAGTACTTC	CASSGGGTASYEQYF
.	TRBV5-4	TRBJ2-2	.	TGTGCCAGCAGCTTCGACCTCAGAGAGAACACCGGGGAGCTGTTTTTT	CASSFDLRENTGELFF
.	TRBV4-1	TRBJ2-5	.	TGCGCCAGCAGCCAAGAATCCGGAATCCAAGAGACCCAGTACTTC	CASSQESGIQETQYF
.	TRBV7-9	TRBJ1-1	.	TGTGCCAGCAGCTTATTCGGGGAGAAAGCTTTCTTT	CASSLFGEKAFF
.	TRBV29-1	TRBJ2-5	.	TGCAGCGTTGCAGGGGGGATGGGGGAGACCCAGTACTTC	CSVAGGMGETQYF
.	TRBV6-2/TRBV6-3	TRBJ2-1	few	TGTGCCAGCAGGTCCTACAGGGATTCATCCTACAATGAGCAGTTCTTC	CASRSYRDSSYNEQFF
.	TRBV29-1	TRBJ2-5	.	TGCAGCGCCAGGGGGGGGGAAGAGACCCAGTACTTC	CSARGGEETQYF
.	TRBV7-9	TRBJ2-7	few	TGTGCCAGCAGCTCCTCTAGGCTGGAGGGACACACCTACGAGCAGTACTTC	CASSSSRLEGHTYEQYF
.	TRBV7-9	TRBJ2-7	.	TGTGCCAGCAGCCCTGGGGTCGACTACCTCTACGAGCAGTACTTC	CASSPGVDYLYEQYF
TRBD1	TRBV7-6	TRBJ2-2	few	TGTGCCAGCAGCTTAGCGCTGGCGACAGGGCGAGCCGGGGAGCTGTTTTTT	CASSLALATGRAGELFF
.	TRBV5-1	TRBJ2-1	.	TGCGCCAGCAGCTCGCAGACTCTATGGGATGAGCAGTTCTTC	CASSSQTLWDEQFF
.	TRBV12-3/TRBV12-4	TRBJ2-7	.	TGTGCCAGCAGTTTAGGGGGGTACTCCCACGAGCAGTACTTC	CASSLGGYSHEQYF
.	TRBV11-2	TRBJ2-1	.	TGTGCCAGCAGCTTAGATCGGTGGGGTGAGCAGTTCTTC	CASSLDRWGEQFF
.	TRBV6-6	TRBJ2-7	.	TGTGCCAGCAGCTTTGCTGAGAGGTCCGAGCAGTACTTC	CASSFAERSEQYF
TRBD2	TRBV30	TRBJ2-2	.	TGTGCCTGGAGCACGGGACTAGCAGGGACCGGGGAGCTGTTTTTT	CAWSTGLAGTGELFF
TRBD2	TRBV12-3/TRBV12-4	TRBJ2-1	.	TGTGCCAGCAGGCCCTACCGAACTAGCGGGGGCCATAGCTCCTACAATGAGCAGTTCTTC	CASRPYRTSGGHSSYNEQFF
TRBD1	TRBV4-2	TRBJ2-7	.	TGTGCCAGCAGCCAAGTGGGACAGACATACGAGCAGTACTTC	CASSQVGQTYEQYF
.	TRBV7-9	TRBJ2-2	many	TGTGCCAGCAGCTTAGCCTCAGGGTACACCGGGGAGCTGTTTTTT	CASSLASGYTGELFF
.	TRBV29-1	TRBJ2-1	few	TGCAGCGTTGAAAGCAGGGGCTCCTACAATGAGCAGTTCTTC	CSVESRGSYNEQFF
.	TRBV4-2	TRBJ1-1	few	TGTGCCAGCAGCCCCGGGGGGGGGGACACTGAAGCTTTCTTT	CASSPGGGDTEAFF
TRBD1	TRBV12-3/TRBV12-4	TRBJ2-2	.	TGTGCCAGCAGGGGTGGACAGGGGTCGCACACCGGGGAGCTGTTTTTT	CASRGGQGSHTGELFF
.	TRBV7-9	TRBJ1-2	few	TGTGCCAGCAGCGTCGGTCGAGGGAGGGCGGATGGCTACACCTTC	CASSVGRGRADGYTF
.	TRBV6-6	TRBJ2-1	.	TGTGCCAGCAGTTCCTTCACAGGGCTTGAGCAGTTCTTC	CASSSFTGLEQFF